This T cell receptor (beta chain) was captured by sequencing in a study of shared clonotypes between healthy human individuals. For this clone: Its antigen remains unidentified.

It was into CD45RA+ naive and CD45RA-negative memory subsets that the CD4+ cells were split. Profiled with immunoSEQ multiplex PCR; TCRdb holds only in-frame clones, not every one. The data show approximately 1,000,000 clones, 60% to 85% seen once. Findings and limits, study-wide: An effect of sequencing depth on clonotype sharing among donors was expected.

CDR3 length: 16 residues. Germline CDR1 SGHTA, CDR2 FQGNSA. V lost 5 bases and J lost 6; bases outside the gene matches: 10. The specimen was memory CD4+ T cells from PBMCs. The subset: CD45RA-negative fraction. The chain joins TRBV7-2 to TRBJ2-1; 10 bases match TRBD1. This TCR came from a man aged 18-30 years in good health. Some clones in this sample may be carry-over from other donors' samples. CDR3 bases: TGTGCCAGCAGCCGACAGGGGGCTAGCGGGCCCAATGAGCAGTTCTTC. This translates into CASSRQGASGPNEQFF.